Presented here are 12 T cell receptor beta chains from one specimen sequenced in a study of technical replicates of blood from several donors. Some clones are missing from TCRdb's copy, which holds only in-frame ones; the method was immunoSEQ multiplex PCR. The repertoire has about 85,000 clones, about 94% of them found once; the top ten carry around 0.25%. Material: T cells isolated from PBMCs. The receptor set was obtained from a human donor in good health.

V and J are TRBV18 and TRBJ2-5, with 11 bases fitting TRBD1. CDR3 length: 17 residues. J gave up 4 bases and V 3 bases, and 10 bases lay outside the gene matches. Germline V gene sequence: CDR1 KGHSH, CDR2 LQKENI. CDR3 sequence: CASSPPSGQGARETQYF. In DNA, the CDR3 is TGTGCCAGCTCACCCCCCTCCGGACAGGGGGCAAGAGAGACCCAGTACTTC.

The chain employs TRBV15 and TRBJ1-1; D might be TRBD1 (5 bases). Between the trimmed V and J ends, which lost 3 bases and 2 bases, there was a span of 16 bases. The CDR3 extends over 16 amino acids. The germline V gene has CDR1 LNHNV and CDR2 YYDKDF (reference sequence). The CDR3 sequence: CATSRGGVAYNTEAFF. DNA of the CDR3: TGTGCCACCAGCAGGGGGGGGGTTGCGTATAACACTGAAGCTTTCTTT. The whole variable domain, remainder taken from reference TRBV15 and TRBJ1-1, is DAMVIQNPRYQVTQFGKPVTLSCSQTLNHNVMYWYQQKSSQAPKLLFHYYDKDFNNEADTPDNFQSRRPNTSFCFLDIRSPGLGDTAMYLCATSRGGVAYNTEAFFGQGTRLTVV.

J is TRBJ2-7 and V is TRBV29-1; no definite D call. V lost 7 bases and J lost 6, with 13 bases in between. Germline V gene sequence: CDR1 SQVTM, CDR2 ANQGSEA. CDR3 length: 11 residues. CDR3 in DNA: TGCAGCGGGTTCCTAGGTGGCGAGCAGTACTTC. Translation: CSGFLGGEQYF.

The genes are TRBV6-5 and TRBJ2-7; 14 bases are shared with TRBD2. Per germline, CDR1 MNHEY and CDR2 SVGAGI. J lost 6 bases, V lost 5 bases, and 6 bases had no gene match. This CDR3 region has 15 residues. DNA for the CDR3: TGTGCCAGCAGTGTGGGGACTAGCGGGAGAGGCGAGCAGTACTTC. Translated: CASSVGTSGRGEQYF.

J is TRBJ1-2 and V is TRBV29-1; a weak D match, TRBD1 (5 bases). Per germline, CDR1 SQVTM and CDR2 ANQGSEA. Trimming left V 4 bases short and J 4 bases short, with 16 bases between. The CDR3 has 14 residues. The CDR3 loop is CSVVSSDSFYGYTF. As DNA, the CDR3 is TGCAGCGTTGTATCCAGCGACAGTTTCTATGGCTACACCTTC.

The V gene is TRBV28, the J gene TRBJ1-1; D is uncertain. The V end was cut by 3 bases, the J end by 1 base, with 3 bases between. The CDR3 has 12 residues. Germline CDR1 is MDHEN and CDR2 is SYDVKM. The CDR3 DNA sequence: TGTGCCAGCAGTTTCTCGAACACTGAAGCTTTCTTT. It codes for CASSFSNTEAFF.

This chain links TRBV7-6 with TRBJ1-1; D may be TRBD1 (6 bases). CDR3 length equals 14 residues. Trimming stripped 5 bases from V and 1 base from J, with 11 bases between. Germline lookup yields CDR1 SGHVS and CDR2 FNYEAQ. This chain's CDR3 is CASSRLGGNTEAFF. The CDR3 DNA sequence: TGTGCCAGCAGCCGCCTAGGGGGGAACACTGAAGCTTTCTTT.

The chain uses TRBV30 and TRBJ1-2; D remains ambiguous. The germline CDR1 and CDR2 sequences are GTSNPN and SVGIG (reference sequence). V was trimmed by 3 bases and J by 8 bases, leaving 16 bases between them. The CDR3 runs 13 residues. CDR3 in DNA: TGTGCCTGGAGACCCGCCGACAAGCTAGGCTACACCTTC. Translation: CAWRPADKLGYTF.

This clone was detected only once. The rearrangement joins TRBV5-4 to TRBJ2-3; D not resolved. The V and J ends lost 4 bases and 8 bases respectively, with 11 bases between them. The CDR3 spans 12 residues. The germline V gene has CDR1 SGHNT and CDR2 YYREEE (reference sequence). The chain's CDR3 is CASSEVGGTQYF. In nucleotides, the CDR3 is TGTGCCAGCAGCGAGGTAGGCGGTACGCAGTATTTT.

The chain employs TRBV28 and TRBJ2-5; the D gene is possibly TRBD2 (6 bases). Trimming removed 5 bases at V and 5 bases at J, with 18 bases between. The CDR3 is 15 amino acids. The V gene's germline CDR1 is MDHEN and CDR2 SYDVKM. For the CDR3, the DNA is TGTGCCAGCAGTAGTACGGACCCGGCGGGGGAGACCCAGTACTTC. Amino acids: CASSSTDPAGETQYF. Full variable domain (outside the CDR3, taken from reference TRBV28 and TRBJ2-5): DVKVTQSSRYLVKRTGEKVFLECVQDMDHENMFWYRQDPGLGLRLIYFSYDVKMKEKGDIPEGYSVSREKKERFSLILESASTNQTSMYLCASSSTDPAGETQYFGPGTRLLVL.

The rearrangement joins TRBV5-1 to TRBJ2-7; D ambiguous. CDR1 is SGHRS, CDR2 YFSETQ, per germline. V dropped 4 bases and J dropped 0 bases, with 26 bases sitting between them. The CDR3 runs 19 residues. Here the CDR3 reads CASSRTGSERSLLSYEQYF. In nucleotides, the CDR3 is TGCGCCAGCAGCCGAACTGGGTCAGAGAGGAGTTTACTCTCCTACGAGCAGTACTTC.

The rearrangement uses TRBV6-1 and TRBJ2-2, with D possibly matching TRBD2 (5 bases). Per germline, CDR1 MNHNS and CDR2 SASEGT. With 1 base removed from V and 0 bases from J, the gap between germline ends came to 9 bases. This CDR3 comprises 16 residues. CDR3 loop: CASSEVPGANTGELFF. CDR3 nucleotide sequence: TGTGCCAGCAGTGAAGTCCCCGGGGCGAACACCGGGGAGCTGTTTTTT.